This TCR beta chain was sequenced in a study of shared clonotypes between healthy human individuals. This CDR3 has 16 amino acids. The germline gives CDR1 LNHDA, CDR2 SQIVND (reference sequence). With 3 bases clipped from V and 4 bases from J, the junction kept 8 bases outside the gene matches. Donation came from healthy HIV-negative adults that had no recent acute infections or vaccinations. In the authors' workflow: For the immunoSEQ data, sequences were junction-only without quality scores, so filtering differed. Clones were sequenced by immunoSEQ multiplex PCR, and TCRdb holds only the in-frame ones, with some missing. The D gene and trimming were derived from the DNA, and the V and J assignments and clone size from that table. The sample consists of over a million clones, approximately 98% of them appearing once.

This TCR was sampled from a man aged 25 to 45 in good health. The source material was naive CD4+ T cells sorted from blood. The subset denotes: CD45RA+ positively selected. The chain is built from TRBV19 and TRBJ1-2, with 10 bases that match TRBD1. In DNA, the CDR3 is TGTGCCAGTAGTATCTTCGGGACAGGGGTCGGCTATGGCTACACCTTC. Residues: CASSIFGTGVGYGYTF. Full variable domain (rest looked up from reference TRBV19 and TRBJ1-2): DGGITQSPKYLFRKEGQNVTLSCEQNLNHDAMYWYRQDPGQGLRLIYYSQIVNDFQKGDIAEGYSVSREKKESFPLTVTSAQKNPTAFYLCASSIFGTGVGYGYTFGSGTRLTVV.